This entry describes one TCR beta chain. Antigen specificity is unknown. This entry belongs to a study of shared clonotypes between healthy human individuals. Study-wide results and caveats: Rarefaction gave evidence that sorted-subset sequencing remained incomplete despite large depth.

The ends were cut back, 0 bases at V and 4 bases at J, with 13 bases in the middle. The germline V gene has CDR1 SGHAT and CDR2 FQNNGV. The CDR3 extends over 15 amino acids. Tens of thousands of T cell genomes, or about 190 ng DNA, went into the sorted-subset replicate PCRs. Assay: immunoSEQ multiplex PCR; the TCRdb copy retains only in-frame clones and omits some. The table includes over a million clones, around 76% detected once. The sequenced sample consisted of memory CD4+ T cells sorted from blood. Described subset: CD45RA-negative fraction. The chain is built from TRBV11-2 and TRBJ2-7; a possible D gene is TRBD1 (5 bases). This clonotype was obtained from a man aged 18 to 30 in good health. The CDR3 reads CASSLDPQGFYEQYF. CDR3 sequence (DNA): TGTGCCAGCAGCTTAGATCCCCAGGGCTTTTACGAGCAGTACTTC.